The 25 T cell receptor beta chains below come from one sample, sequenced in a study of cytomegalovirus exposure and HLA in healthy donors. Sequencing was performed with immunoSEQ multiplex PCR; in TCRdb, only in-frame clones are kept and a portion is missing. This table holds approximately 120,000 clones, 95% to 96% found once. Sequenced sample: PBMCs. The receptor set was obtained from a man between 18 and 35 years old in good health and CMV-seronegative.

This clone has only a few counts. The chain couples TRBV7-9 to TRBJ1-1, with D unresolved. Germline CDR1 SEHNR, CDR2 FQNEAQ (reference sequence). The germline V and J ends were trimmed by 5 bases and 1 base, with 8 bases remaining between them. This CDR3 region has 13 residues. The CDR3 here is CASSTFQNTEAFF. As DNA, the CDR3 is TGTGCCAGCAGCACATTCCAGAACACTGAAGCTTTCTTT.

The CDR3 spells CASRSAGQPPNYGYTF. The CDR3 DNA follows: TGTGCCAGCCGATCGGCAGGCCAACCACCTAACTATGGCTACACCTTC. The V and J genes are TRBV27 and TRBJ1-2; D is undetermined. V lost 8 bases, J lost 0 bases, and 19 bases lay in between. Germline assignment: CDR1 MNHEY and CDR2 SMNVEV (reference sequence). The CDR3 sequence is 16 residues long.

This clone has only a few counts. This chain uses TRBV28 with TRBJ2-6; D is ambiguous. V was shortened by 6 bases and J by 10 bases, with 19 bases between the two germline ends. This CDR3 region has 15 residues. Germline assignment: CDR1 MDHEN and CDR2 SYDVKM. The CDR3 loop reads CASSPRPRLVNVLTF. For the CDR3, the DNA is TGTGCCAGCAGCCCCCGACCGAGACTTGTGAACGTCCTGACTTTC. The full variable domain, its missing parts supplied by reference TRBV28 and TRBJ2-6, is DVKVTQSSRYLVKRTGEKVFLECVQDMDHENMFWYRQDPGLGLRLIYFSYDVKMKEKGDIPEGYSVSREKKERFSLILESASTNQTSMYLCASSPRPRLVNVLTFGAGSRLTVL.

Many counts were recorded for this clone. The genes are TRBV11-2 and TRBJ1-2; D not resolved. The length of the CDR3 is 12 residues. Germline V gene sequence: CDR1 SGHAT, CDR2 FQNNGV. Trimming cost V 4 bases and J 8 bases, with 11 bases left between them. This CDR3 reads CASSSPRGGYTF. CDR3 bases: TGTGCCAGCAGCTCCCCCAGAGGGGGCTACACCTTC.

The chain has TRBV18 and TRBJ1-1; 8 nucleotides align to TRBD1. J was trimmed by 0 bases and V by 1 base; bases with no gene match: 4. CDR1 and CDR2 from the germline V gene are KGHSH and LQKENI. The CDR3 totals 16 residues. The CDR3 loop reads CASSPQRQGMNTEAFF. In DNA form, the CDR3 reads TGTGCCAGCTCACCACAGCGACAGGGGATGAACACTGAAGCTTTCTTT.

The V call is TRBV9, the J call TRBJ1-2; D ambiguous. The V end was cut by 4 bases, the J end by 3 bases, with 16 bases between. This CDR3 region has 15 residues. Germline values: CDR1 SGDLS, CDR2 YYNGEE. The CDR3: CASSPTEGVHYGYTF. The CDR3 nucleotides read TGTGCCAGCAGCCCTACGGAGGGAGTTCACTATGGCTACACCTTC.

CDR3 DNA: TGTGCCAGCAGCCAAGATCGAGGCGGCTTCTACGAGCAGTACTTC. Amino acid sequence: CASSQDRGGFYEQYF. The chain combines TRBV4-2 with TRBJ2-7; D unclear. CDR1 and CDR2 (germline): LGHNA, YNFKEQ. V gave up 0 bases and J gave up 3 bases, with 12 bases separating them. CDR3 length: 15 amino acids.

CDR3 in amino acids: CASSLLSGRAGETQYF. DNA for the CDR3: TGTGCCAGCAGCCTGTTGAGCGGGAGGGCCGGGGAGACCCAGTACTTC. This chain joins TRBV11-2 and TRBJ2-5; 10 bases line up with TRBD2. The CDR3 runs 16 residues. Germline trimming cut 5 bases from V and 5 bases from J; bases unmatched to any gene: 11. The germline CDR1 and CDR2 sequences are SGHAT and FQNNGV.

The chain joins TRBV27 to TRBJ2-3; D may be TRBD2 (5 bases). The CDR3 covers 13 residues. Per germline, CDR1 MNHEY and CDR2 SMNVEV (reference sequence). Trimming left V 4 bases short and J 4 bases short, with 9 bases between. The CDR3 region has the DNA TGTGCCAGCAGTTCCGAGAGGGCAGATACGCAGTATTTT. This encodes CASSSERADTQYF.

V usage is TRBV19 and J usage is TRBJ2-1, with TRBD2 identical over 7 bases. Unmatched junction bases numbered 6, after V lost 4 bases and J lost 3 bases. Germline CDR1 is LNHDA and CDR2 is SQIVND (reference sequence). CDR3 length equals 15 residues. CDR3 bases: TGTGCCAGTAGTACCCTTAGCGGGTACTACAATGAGCAGTTCTTC. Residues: CASSTLSGYYNEQFF. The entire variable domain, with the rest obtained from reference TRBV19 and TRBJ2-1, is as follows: DGGITQSPKYLFRKEGQNVTLSCEQNLNHDAMYWYRQDPGQGLRLIYYSQIVNDFQKGDIAEGYSVSREKKESFPLTVTSAQKNPTAFYLCASSTLSGYYNEQFFGPGTRLTVL.

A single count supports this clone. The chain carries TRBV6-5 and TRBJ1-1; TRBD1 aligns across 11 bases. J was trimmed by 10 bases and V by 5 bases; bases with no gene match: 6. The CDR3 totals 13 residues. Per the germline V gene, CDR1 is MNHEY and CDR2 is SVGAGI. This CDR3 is CASSGGQGGPAFF. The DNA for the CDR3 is TGTGCCAGCAGTGGGGGACAGGGGGGACCAGCTTTCTTT.

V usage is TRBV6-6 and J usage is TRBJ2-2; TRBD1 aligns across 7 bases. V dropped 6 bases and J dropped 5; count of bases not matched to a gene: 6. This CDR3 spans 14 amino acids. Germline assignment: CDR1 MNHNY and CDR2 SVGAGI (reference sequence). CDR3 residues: CASSPTGFTGELFF. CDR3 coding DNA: TGTGCCAGCAGCCCGACAGGGTTTACCGGGGAGCTGTTTTTT.

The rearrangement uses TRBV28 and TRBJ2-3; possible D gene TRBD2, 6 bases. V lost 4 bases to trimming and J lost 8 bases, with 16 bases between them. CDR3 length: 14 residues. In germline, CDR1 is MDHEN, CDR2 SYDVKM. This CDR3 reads CASSCLGSGCTQYF. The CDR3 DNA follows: TGTGCCAGCAGTTGCCTCGGGAGTGGTTGTACGCAGTATTTT.

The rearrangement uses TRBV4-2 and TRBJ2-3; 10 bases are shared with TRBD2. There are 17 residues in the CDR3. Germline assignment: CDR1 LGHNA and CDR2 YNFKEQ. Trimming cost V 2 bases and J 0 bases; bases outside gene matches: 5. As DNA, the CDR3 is TGTGCCAGCAGCCAACAAGGGACTAGCGCTAGCACAGATACGCAGTATTTT. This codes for CASSQQGTSASTDTQYF.

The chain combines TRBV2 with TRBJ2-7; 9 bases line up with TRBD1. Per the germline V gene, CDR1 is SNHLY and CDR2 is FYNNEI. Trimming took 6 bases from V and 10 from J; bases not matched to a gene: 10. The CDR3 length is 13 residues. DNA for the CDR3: TGTGCCAGCAGCGAGGGACAGGGAAGGCTACAGTACTTC. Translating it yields CASSEGQGRLQYF.

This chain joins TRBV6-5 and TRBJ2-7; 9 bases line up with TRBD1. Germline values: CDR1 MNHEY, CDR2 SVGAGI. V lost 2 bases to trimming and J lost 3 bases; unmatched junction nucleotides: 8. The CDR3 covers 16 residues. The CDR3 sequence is CASSYVSDRGNYEQYF. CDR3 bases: TGTGCCAGCAGTTACGTCTCGGACAGGGGAAACTACGAGCAGTACTTC.

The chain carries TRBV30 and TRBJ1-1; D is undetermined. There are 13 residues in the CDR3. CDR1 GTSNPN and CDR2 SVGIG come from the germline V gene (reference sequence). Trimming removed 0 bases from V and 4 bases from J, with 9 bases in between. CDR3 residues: CAWSVQLGTEAFF. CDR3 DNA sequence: TGTGCCTGGAGTGTACAGCTGGGCACTGAAGCTTTCTTT.

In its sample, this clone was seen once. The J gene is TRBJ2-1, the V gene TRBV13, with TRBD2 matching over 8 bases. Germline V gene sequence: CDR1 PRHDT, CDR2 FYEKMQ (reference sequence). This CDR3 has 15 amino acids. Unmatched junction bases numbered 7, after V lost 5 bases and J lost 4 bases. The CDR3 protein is CASSHRLAQYNEQFF. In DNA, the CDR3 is TGTGCCAGCAGCCACAGACTAGCGCAATACAATGAGCAGTTCTTC.

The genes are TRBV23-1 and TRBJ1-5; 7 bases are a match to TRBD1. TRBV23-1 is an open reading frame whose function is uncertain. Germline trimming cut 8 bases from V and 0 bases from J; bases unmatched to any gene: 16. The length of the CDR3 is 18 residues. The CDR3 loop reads CASLPPGAGGNSNQPQHF. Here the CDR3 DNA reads TGCGCCAGCCTCCCCCCTGGGGCAGGGGGTAATAGCAATCAGCCCCAGCATTTT.

The CDR3 spells CASSLAAGRNEKLFF. The DNA of the CDR3 is TGTGCCAGCAGTTTAGCGGCAGGGCGTAATGAAAAACTGTTTTTT. The rearrangement links TRBV28 to TRBJ1-4; D might be TRBD1 (5 bases). CDR3 length: 15 residues. V was trimmed by 2 bases and J by 4 bases, leaving 11 bases between them. The V gene's germline CDR1 is MDHEN and CDR2 SYDVKM.

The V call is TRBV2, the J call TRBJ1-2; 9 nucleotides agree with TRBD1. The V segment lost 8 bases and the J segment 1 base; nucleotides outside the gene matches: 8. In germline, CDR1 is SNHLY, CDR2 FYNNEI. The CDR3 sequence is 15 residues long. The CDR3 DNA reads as TGTGCCAGCGAATTCAAGGGACAGGGTAACTATGGCTACACCTTC. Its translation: CASEFKGQGNYGYTF.

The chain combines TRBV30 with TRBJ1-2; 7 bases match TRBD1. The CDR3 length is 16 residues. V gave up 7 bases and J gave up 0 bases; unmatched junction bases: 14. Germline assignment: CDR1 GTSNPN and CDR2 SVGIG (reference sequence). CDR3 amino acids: CASYVGGQRSNYGYTF. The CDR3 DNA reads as TGTGCCTCGTACGTGGGGGGACAGCGATCTAACTATGGCTACACCTTC.

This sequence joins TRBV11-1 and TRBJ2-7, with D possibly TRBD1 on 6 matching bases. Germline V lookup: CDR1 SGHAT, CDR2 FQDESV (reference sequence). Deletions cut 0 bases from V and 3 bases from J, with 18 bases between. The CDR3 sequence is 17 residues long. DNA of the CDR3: TGTGCCAGCAGCTTAGCATCAGGACAGTCTGTTTTCTACGAGCAGTACTTC. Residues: CASSLASGQSVFYEQYF.

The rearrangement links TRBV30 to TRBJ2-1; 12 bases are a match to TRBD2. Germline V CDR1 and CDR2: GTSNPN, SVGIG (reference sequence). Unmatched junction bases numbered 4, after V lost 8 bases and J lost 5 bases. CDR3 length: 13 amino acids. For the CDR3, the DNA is TGTGCCCTCACTAGCGGGAGGAACAATGAGCAGTTCTTC. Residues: CALTSGRNNEQFF. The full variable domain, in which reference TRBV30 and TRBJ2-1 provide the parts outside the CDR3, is SQTIHQWPATLVQPVGSPLSLECTVEGTSNPNLYWYRQAAGRGLQLLFYSVGIGQISSEVPQNLSASRPQDRQFILSSKKLLLSDSGFYLCALTSGRNNEQFFGPGTRLTVL.

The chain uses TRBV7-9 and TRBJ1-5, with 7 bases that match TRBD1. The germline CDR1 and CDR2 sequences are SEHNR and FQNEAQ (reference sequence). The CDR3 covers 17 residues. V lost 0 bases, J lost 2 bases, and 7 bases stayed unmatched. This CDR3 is CASSLARGSGGNQPQHF. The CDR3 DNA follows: TGTGCCAGCAGCTTAGCCAGGGGGTCTGGGGGCAATCAGCCCCAGCATTTT.